These 19 T cell receptor beta chains were all obtained from the same sample, sequenced in a study of lung T cells in sarcoidosis with Löfgren's syndrome. In TCRdb, the reads were re-called with MiXCR into one record per CDR3 protein. The table includes around 21,000 distinct CDR3 sequences, less than 25% detected once. Sequenced material: CD4+ T cells from PBMCs. The receptors originated from a human donor with sarcoidosis (Löfgren's syndrome or another form), or a control subject (not recorded which).

Details on this clonotype: A much larger clone lies one base from this, so it may be a read error. This chain joins TRBV20-1 and TRBJ2-5, with 7 nucleotides matching TRBD2. The CDR3 has 13 residues. Germline CDR1 DFQATT, CDR2 SNEGSKA (reference sequence). The CDR3 here is CSAGGFARETQNF. The CDR3 DNA follows: TGCAGTGCGGGGGGGTTTGCCAGAGAGACCCAGAACTTC.

Remarks on this clonotype: This could be a read error, since a much larger clone is one nucleotide away. This rearrangement joins TRBV4-2 to TRBJ2-1; D possibly matches TRBD1 or TRBD2 (5 bases each). The germline V gene has CDR1 LGHNA and CDR2 YNFKEQ. This CDR3 comprises 14 residues. Here the CDR3 reads CASSQDWGYNEQSF. In DNA form, the CDR3 reads TGTGCCAGCAGCCAAGATTGGGGGTACAATGAGCAGTCCTTC.

By frequency in the sample, this clonotype is medium-sized. The V gene is TRBV28, the J gene TRBJ2-7; D remains unclear. Germline V CDR1 and CDR2: MDHEN, SYDVKM. This CDR3 contains 11 residues. With 6 bases removed from V and 7 bases from J, the gap between germline ends came to 10 bases. CDR3 sequence reads: CASSYIGEQYF. In DNA form, the CDR3 reads TGTGCCAGCAGCTACATAGGGGAGCAGTACTTC.

This clonotype has at least ten counts. This chain links TRBV28 with TRBJ2-5; TRBD1 might be the D (6 bases). The V end lost 0 bases, the J end lost 1 base, and 9 bases lay between the germline ends. Germline V gene sequence: CDR1 MDHEN, CDR2 SYDVKM. This CDR3 spans 15 amino acids. CDR3 DNA sequence: TGTGCCAGCAGTTTATGGAACAGGGTCCAAGAGACCCAGTACTTC. Translating it yields CASSLWNRVQETQYF.

To note about this clonotype: This could be a read error, since a much larger clone is one nucleotide away. Lacking the conserved final phenylalanine or tryptophan, this CDR3 likely reflects a read error. This chain uses TRBV12-3 or TRBV12-4 with TRBJ2-1; D possibly matches TRBD1 or TRBD2 (7 bases each). CDR3 size: 12 residues. Trimming took off 6 bases at V and 9 bases at J, with 12 bases between the two ends. CDR3 in amino acids: CASSPGGVEQFL. CDR3 DNA: TGTGCCAGCAGCCCAGGGGGGGTTGAGCAGTTCCTC.

Worth noting for this clonotype: Mismatch with germline at one junction end may stem from a read error. The chain links TRBV7-6 to TRBJ2-3, with D perhaps matching TRBD1 or TRBD2 (5 bases each). The CDR3 is made up of 15 amino acids. Germline assignment: CDR1 SGHVS and CDR2 FNYEAQ. CDR3 in DNA: TGTGCCAGCAGCAAGCCGGGCCGGGGCGCAGATACACAGTATTTT. This translates into CASSKPGRGADTQYF.

This clonotype was counted many times. The V call is TRBV20-1, the J call TRBJ2-3, with D possibly matching TRBD1 (6 bases). V was cut by 5 bases and J by 6 bases, with 12 bases left in between. The CDR3 consists of 12 residues. Germline values: CDR1 DFQATT, CDR2 SNEGSKA (reference sequence). Written as DNA, the CDR3 is TGCAGTGCTCAGGGGCCTTGGGATACGCAGTATTTT. Protein: CSAQGPWDTQYF.

There are many counts of this clonotype. The V gene is TRBV6-6, the J gene TRBJ2-1; 13 positions match TRBD2. Germline CDR1 reads MNHNY; CDR2 reads SVGAGI (reference sequence). J lost 13 bases, V lost 4 bases, and 10 bases had no gene match. The CDR3 extends over 15 amino acids. The CDR3 here is CASSSSTSGGMRQFF. The CDR3 region has the DNA TGTGCCAGCAGTTCCTCGACTAGCGGGGGGATGCGTCAGTTCTTC.

The table lists this clonotype with many counts. The genes are TRBV6-2 or TRBV6-3 and TRBJ2-4; tentatively, D is TRBD2 (5 bases). Deletions cut 2 bases from V and 9 bases from J, with 11 bases between. The germline V gene encodes CDR1 MNHEY and CDR2 SVGEGT. This CDR3 comprises 13 residues. CDR3 in DNA: TGTGCCAGCAGTTACGCTAGTCGGGGCATTCAGTACTTC. Amino acid sequence: CASSYASRGIQYF.

A note on this clonotype: A read error may account for a junction end that differs from germline. The chain combines TRBV6-1 with TRBJ2-3, with D perhaps TRBD2 (5 bases). The CDR3 has 14 amino acids. The V gene's germline CDR1 is MNHNS and CDR2 SASEGT. The CDR3: CGSNLVGGTDTQYF. CDR3 coding DNA: TGTGGCAGCAACCTAGTGGGAGGCACAGATACGCAGTATTTT.

By sample share, this clonotype is medium-sized. The V gene is TRBV20-1, the J gene TRBJ2-3; 7 nucleotides agree with TRBD2. Germline CDR1 DFQATT, CDR2 SNEGSKA (reference sequence). The V segment lost 6 bases and the J segment 4 bases; nucleotides outside the gene matches: 7. The CDR3 totals 13 residues. The CDR3 DNA reads as TGCAGTGCCAATCCTACTAGCGCAGATACGCAGTATTTT. Translation gives CSANPTSADTQYF.

Concerning this clonotype itself: A much larger clone is a single base away; this may be a read error. The chain couples TRBV19 to TRBJ2-7, with 9 bases identical to TRBD1. CDR1 and CDR2 from the germline V gene are LNHDA and SQIVND (reference sequence). This CDR3 is built from 15 residues. Here the CDR3 reads CAGSLLRDRAYEQYF. The CDR3 DNA is TGTGCCGGTAGCCTGCTCCGGGACAGGGCCTACGAGCAGTACTTC.

This clonotype was counted at least ten times. The chain recombines TRBV27 with TRBJ2-1, with 7 bases matching TRBD1. Germline trimming cut 8 bases from V and 2 bases from J; bases unmatched to any gene: 6. CDR1 and CDR2 (germline): MNHEY, SMNVEV (reference sequence). This CDR3 contains 14 residues. The CDR3 spells CASGRDRAYNEQFF. The DNA of the CDR3 is TGTGCCAGCGGGCGAGACAGGGCCTACAATGAGCAGTTCTTC.

This clonotype appeared many times. The chain links TRBV2 to TRBJ2-3, with D maybe TRBD1 (5 bases). In germline, CDR1 is SNHLY, CDR2 FYNNEI. Trimming cost V 4 bases and J 4 bases, with 18 bases left between them. This CDR3 spans 16 amino acids. The CDR3 bases are TGTGCCAGCAGTGTCAACGGACCTAGGGGCGCAGATACGCAGTATTTT. Residues: CASSVNGPRGADTQYF.

As regards this clonotype: The germline gene is not matched at one end of the junction; a read error may be the cause. This chain uses TRBV27 with TRBJ2-1; TRBD1 matches at 9 bases. This CDR3 comprises 17 residues. Per germline, CDR1 MNHEY and CDR2 SMNVEV (reference sequence). As DNA, the CDR3 is TGTGCCGGCAGTCCAACTACCGGGACAGGGATTAACAATGAGCAGTTCTTC. Its protein product is CAGSPTTGTGINNEQFF.

This clonotype was seen at least ten times. The V call is TRBV7-2, the J call TRBJ2-7; 11 bases are shared with TRBD2. V trimming: 2 bases; J trimming: 1 base; junction bases outside the gene matches: 13. CDR3 size: 19 residues. Germline V CDR1 and CDR2: SGHTA, FQGNSA. Written as DNA, the CDR3 is TGTGCCAGCAGCTTACAACTAGCGGGGGCGAGGTTGTCGTCCTACGAGCAGTACTTC. Protein sequence: CASSLQLAGARLSSYEQYF.

This clonotype is labeled as medium-sized (0.01 to 0.1%). This sequence joins TRBV6-1 and TRBJ2-7; D remains ambiguous. This CDR3 has 12 residues. Germline CDR1 reads MNHNS; CDR2 reads SASEGT. V lost 3 bases and J lost 7, with 10 bases in between. CDR3 in amino acids: CASSDSVYEQYF. CDR3 nucleotide sequence: TGTGCCAGCAGTGACTCCGTTTATGAGCAGTACTTC.

Many counts were recorded for this clonotype. The V gene is TRBV29-1, the J gene TRBJ2-7; 8 bases line up with TRBD1. V was clipped by 4 bases and J by 7 bases; unmatched bases: 15. There are 15 residues in the CDR3. The germline gives CDR1 SQVTM, CDR2 ANQGSEA. The CDR3 nucleotides read TGCAGCGTTGCGCCCAGGGCAGGGGGCTCGGGGGAGCAGTACTTC. This encodes CSVAPRAGGSGEQYF.

A note on this clonotype: One end of the junction does not line up with germline, which may come from a read error. The chain links TRBV28 to TRBJ1-2; the match to TRBD1 covers 7 bases. Germline CDR1 and CDR2: MDHEN and SYDVKM. The CDR3 spans 15 residues. The CDR3 DNA reads TGTGCCAGCAGTTTTGCCAGACGAGGGGGCTATGGCCACACCTTC. Residues: CASSFARRGGYGHTF.